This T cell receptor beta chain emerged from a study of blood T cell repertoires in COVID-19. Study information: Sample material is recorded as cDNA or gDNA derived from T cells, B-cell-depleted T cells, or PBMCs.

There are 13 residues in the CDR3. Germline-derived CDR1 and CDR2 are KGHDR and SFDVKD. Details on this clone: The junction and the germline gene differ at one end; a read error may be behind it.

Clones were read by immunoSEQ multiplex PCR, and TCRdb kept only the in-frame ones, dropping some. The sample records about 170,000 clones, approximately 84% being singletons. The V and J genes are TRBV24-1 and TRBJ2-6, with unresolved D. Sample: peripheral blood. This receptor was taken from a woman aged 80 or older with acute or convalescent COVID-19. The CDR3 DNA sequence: TGTGCCACCGGTGAGGAGGGGGCCAACGTCCTGACTTTC. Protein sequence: CATGEEGANVLTF.